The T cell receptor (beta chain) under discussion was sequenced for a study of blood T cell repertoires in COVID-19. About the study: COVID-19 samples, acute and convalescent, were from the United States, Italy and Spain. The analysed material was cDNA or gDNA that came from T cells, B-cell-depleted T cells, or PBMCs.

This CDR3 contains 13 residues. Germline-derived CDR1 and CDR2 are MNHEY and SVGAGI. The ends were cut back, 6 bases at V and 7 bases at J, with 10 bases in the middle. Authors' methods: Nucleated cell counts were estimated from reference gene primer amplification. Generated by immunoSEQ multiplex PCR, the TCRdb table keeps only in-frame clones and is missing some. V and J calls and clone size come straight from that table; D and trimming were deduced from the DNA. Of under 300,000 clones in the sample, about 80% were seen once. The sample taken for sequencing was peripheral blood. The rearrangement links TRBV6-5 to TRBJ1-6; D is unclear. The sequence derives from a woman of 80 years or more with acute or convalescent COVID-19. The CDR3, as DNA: TGTGCCAGCAGCTCACTTTTAAATTCACCCCTCCACTTT. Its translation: CASSSLLNSPLHF.